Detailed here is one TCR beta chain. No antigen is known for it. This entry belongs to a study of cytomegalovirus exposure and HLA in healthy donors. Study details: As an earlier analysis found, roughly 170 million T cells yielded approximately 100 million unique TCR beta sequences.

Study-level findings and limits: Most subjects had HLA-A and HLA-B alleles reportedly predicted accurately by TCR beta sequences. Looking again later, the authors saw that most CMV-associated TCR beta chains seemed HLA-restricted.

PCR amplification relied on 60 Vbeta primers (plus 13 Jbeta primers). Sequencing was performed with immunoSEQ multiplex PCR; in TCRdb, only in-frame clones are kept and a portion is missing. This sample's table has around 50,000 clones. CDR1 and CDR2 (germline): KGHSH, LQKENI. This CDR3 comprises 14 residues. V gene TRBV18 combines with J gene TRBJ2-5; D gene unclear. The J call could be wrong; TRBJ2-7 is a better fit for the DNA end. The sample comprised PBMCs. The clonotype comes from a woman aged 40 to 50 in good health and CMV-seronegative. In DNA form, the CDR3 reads TGTGCCAGCTCCCCGGAAAGGCCTGACTACGAGCAGTACTTC. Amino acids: CASSPERPDYEQYF.